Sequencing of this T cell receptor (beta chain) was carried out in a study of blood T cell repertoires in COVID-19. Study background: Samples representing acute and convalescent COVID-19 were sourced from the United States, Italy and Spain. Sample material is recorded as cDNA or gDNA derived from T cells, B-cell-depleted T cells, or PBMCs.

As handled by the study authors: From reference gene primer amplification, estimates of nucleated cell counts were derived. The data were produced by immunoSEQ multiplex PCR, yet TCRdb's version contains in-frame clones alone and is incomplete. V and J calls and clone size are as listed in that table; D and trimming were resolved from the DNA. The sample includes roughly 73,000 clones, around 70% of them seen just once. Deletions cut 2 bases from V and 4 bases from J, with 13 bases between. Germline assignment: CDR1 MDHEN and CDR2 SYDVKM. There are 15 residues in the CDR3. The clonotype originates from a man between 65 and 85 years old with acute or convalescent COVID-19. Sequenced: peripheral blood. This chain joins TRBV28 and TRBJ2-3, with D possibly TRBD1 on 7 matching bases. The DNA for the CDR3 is TGTGCCAGCAGTTTACCCGTCAGGGGGGCAGATACGCAGTATTTT. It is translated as CASSLPVRGADTQYF.